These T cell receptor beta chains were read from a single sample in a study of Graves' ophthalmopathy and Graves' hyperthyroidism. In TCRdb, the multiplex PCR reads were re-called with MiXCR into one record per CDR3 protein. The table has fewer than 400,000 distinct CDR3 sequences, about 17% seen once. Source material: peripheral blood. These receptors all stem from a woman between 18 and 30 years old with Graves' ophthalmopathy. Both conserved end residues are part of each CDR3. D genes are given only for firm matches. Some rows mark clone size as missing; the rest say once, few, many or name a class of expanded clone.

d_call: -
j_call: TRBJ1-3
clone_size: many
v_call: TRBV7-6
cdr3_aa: CASSPGNWAGNTIYF
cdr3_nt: TGTGCCAGCAGCCCAGGGAATTGGGCTGGAAACACCATATATTTT

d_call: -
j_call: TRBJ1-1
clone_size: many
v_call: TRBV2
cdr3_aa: CASQRTGSYTEAFF
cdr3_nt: TGTGCCAGCCAAAGAACAGGGAGCTACACTGAAGCTTTCTTT

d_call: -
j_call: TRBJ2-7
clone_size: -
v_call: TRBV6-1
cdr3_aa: CASSERESYEQYF
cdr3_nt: TGTGCCAGCAGTGAGAGGGAGTCCTACGAGCAGTACTTC

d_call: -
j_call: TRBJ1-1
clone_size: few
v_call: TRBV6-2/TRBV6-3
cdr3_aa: CASSYSILYLRDTEAFF
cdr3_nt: TGTGCCAGCAGTTACTCGATACTTTATCTCAGGGACACTGAAGCTTTCTTT

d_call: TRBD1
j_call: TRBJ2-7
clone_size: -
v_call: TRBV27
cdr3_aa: CASSLSGQGVNEQYF
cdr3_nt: TGTGCCAGCAGTTTATCGGGGCAGGGGGTTAACGAGCAGTACTTC

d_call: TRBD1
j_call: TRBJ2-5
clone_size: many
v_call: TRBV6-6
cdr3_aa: CASRATGGRETQYF
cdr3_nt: TGTGCCAGCAGAGCCACAGGGGGCCGAGAGACCCAGTACTTC

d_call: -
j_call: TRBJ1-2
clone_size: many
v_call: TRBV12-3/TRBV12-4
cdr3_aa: CVSSFNGERDYGYTF
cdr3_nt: TGTGTCAGCAGTTTCAACGGGGAGAGGGACTATGGCTACACCTTC

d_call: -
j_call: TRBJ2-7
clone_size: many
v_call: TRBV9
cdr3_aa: CASSANRDRGDEQYF
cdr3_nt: TGTGCCAGCAGCGCGAACCGGGACCGAGGGGACGAGCAGTACTTC

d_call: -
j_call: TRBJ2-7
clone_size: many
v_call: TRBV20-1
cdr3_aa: CSARGTTTYEQYF
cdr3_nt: TGCAGTGCTAGAGGGACTACCACCTACGAGCAGTACTTC

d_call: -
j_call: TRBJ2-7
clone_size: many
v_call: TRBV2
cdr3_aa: CASSALLTASSYEQYF
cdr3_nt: TGTGCCAGCAGCGCCCTGTTGACGGCGAGCTCCTACGAGCAGTACTTC

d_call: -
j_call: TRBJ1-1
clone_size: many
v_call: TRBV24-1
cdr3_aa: CATSGGYTEAFF
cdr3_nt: TGTGCCACCAGTGGGGGGTACACTGAAGCTTTCTTT

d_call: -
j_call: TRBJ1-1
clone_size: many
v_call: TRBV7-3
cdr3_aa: CASSLEAGEAFF
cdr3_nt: TGTGCCAGCAGCTTAGAGGCCGGTGAAGCTTTCTTT

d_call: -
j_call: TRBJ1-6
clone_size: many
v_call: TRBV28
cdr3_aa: CATFNLYGGNSPLHF
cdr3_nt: TGTGCCACCTTTAACCTCTACGGCGGAAATTCACCCCTCCACTTT

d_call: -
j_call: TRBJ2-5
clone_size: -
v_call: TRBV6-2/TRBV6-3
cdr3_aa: CASSEWQGTSETQYF
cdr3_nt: TGTGCCAGCAGTGAGTGGCAGGGGACCAGTGAGACCCAGTACTTC

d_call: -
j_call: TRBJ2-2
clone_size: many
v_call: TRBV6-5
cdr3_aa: CASSKGTGELFF
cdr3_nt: TGTGCCAGCAGCAAGGGCACCGGGGAGCTGTTTTTT

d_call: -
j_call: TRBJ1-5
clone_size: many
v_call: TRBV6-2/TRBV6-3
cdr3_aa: CASRTARSNQPQHF
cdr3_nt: TGTGCCAGCAGGACGGCGAGAAGCAATCAGCCCCAGCATTTT

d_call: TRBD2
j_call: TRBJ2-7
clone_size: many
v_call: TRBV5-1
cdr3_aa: CASSPPGLAGDYEQYF
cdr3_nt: TGCGCCAGCAGCCCCCCGGGACTAGCGGGGGACTACGAGCAGTACTTC

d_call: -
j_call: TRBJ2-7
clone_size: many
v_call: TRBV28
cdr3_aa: CASRAATEQYF
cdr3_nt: TGTGCCAGCAGGGCCGCTACCGAGCAGTACTTC

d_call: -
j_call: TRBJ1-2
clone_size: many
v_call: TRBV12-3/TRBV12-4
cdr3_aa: CASSLYYGYTF
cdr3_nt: TGTGCCAGCAGTTTATACTATGGCTACACCTTC

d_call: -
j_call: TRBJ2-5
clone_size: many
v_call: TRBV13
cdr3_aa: CASSPPWGGPQETQYF
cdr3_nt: TGTGCCAGCAGCCCTCCCTGGGGGGGGCCCCAAGAGACCCAGTACTTC

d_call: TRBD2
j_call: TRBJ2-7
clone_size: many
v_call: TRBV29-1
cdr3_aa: CSVLSGRAGYEQYF
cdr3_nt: TGCAGCGTATTAAGCGGGAGGGCCGGGTACGAGCAGTACTTC

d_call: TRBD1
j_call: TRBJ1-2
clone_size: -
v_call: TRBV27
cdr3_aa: CASRWTGDYGYTF
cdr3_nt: TGTGCCAGCAGATGGACAGGGGACTATGGCTACACCTTC

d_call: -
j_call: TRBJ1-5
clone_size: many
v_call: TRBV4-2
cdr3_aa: CASSQDRGAEHSNQPQHF
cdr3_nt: TGTGCCAGCAGCCAAGATCGTGGGGCAGAACATAGCAATCAGCCCCAGCATTTT

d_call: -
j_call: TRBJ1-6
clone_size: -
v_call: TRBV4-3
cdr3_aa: CASSQDTVSSYNSPLHF
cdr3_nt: TGCGCCAGCAGCCAAGATACGGTTAGCTCCTATAATTCACCCCTCCACTTT

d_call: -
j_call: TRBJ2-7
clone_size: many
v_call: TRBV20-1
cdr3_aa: CSATNTMVAGSATPSYEQYF
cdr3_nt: TGCAGTGCTACTAATACAATGGTGGCCGGATCGGCTACTCCTTCCTACGAGCAGTACTTC

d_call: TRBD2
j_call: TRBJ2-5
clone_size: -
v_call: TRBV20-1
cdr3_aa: CSARRLAGASETQYF
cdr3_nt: TGCAGTGCTAGGAGACTAGCGGGAGCCTCGGAGACCCAGTACTTC

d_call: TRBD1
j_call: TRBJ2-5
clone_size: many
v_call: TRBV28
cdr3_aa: CASSFPDRGNETQYF
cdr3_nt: TGTGCCAGCAGTTTTCCGGACAGGGGGAACGAGACCCAGTACTTC

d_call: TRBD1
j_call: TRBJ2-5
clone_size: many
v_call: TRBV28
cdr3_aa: CASMHRGQETQYF
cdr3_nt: TGTGCCAGCATGCACAGGGGCCAAGAGACCCAGTACTTC

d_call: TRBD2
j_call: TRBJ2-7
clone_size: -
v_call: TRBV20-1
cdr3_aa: CSAPMGAGGREQYF
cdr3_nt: TGCAGTGCCCCGATGGGAGCGGGAGGGCGGGAGCAGTACTTC

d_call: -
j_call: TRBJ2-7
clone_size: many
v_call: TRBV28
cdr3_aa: CASSLVGIEYEQYF
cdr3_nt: TGTGCCAGCAGTTTAGTGGGAATAGAGTACGAGCAGTACTTC

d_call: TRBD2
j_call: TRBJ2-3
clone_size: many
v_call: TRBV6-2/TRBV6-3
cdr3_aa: CASRGTSGKGDTQYF
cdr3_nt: TGTGCCAGCAGGGGGACTAGCGGGAAGGGAGATACGCAGTATTTT

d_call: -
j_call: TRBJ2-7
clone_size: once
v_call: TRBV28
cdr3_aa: CASSSGPPNSYEQYF
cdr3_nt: TGTGCCAGCAGTTCCGGACCGCCTAACTCCTACGAGCAGTACTTC

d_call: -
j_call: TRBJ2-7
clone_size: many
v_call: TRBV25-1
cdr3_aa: CASSPRLVETTYEQYF
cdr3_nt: TGTGCCAGCAGCCCTCGACTAGTGGAAACTACCTACGAGCAGTACTTC

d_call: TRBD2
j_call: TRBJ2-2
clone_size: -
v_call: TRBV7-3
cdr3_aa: CASSPWTSENTGELFF
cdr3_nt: TGTGCCAGCAGCCCTTGGACTAGCGAGAACACCGGGGAGCTGTTTTTT

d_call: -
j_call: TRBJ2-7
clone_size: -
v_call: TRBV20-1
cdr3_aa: CSARAGFYEQYF
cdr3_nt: TGCAGTGCTAGAGCAGGGTTTTACGAGCAGTACTTC

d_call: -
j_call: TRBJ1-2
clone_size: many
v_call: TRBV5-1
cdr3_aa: CASSPPLGESGYTF
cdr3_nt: TGCGCCAGCAGCCCTCCCTTAGGGGAGAGTGGCTACACCTTC

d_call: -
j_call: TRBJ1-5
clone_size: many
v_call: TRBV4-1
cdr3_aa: CASSAYTPLTRQPQHF
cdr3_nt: TGCGCCAGCAGCGCCTACACCCCCCTTACACGACAGCCCCAGCATTTT

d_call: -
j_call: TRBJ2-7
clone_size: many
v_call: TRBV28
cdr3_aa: CASSSPGAHEQYF
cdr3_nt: TGTGCCAGCAGTTCTCCAGGGGCCCACGAGCAGTACTTC

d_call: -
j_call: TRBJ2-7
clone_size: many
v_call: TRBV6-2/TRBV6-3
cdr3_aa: CASRDGYRYEQYF
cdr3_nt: TGTGCCAGCAGGGACGGCTACCGGTACGAGCAGTACTTC

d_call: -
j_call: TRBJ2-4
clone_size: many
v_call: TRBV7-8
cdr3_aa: CASSLEEVKNIQYF
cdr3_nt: TGTGCCAGCAGCTTAGAAGAAGTCAAAAACATTCAGTACTTC

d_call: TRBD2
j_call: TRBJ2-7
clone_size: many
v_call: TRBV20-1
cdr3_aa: CSALIAGTTPEQYF
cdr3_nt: TGCAGTGCCCTAATAGCGGGAACAACTCCCGAGCAGTACTTC

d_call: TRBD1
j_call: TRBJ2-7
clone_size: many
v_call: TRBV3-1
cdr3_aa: CASSERDRGPQYF
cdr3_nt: TGTGCCAGCAGCGAAAGGGACAGGGGCCCGCAGTACTTC

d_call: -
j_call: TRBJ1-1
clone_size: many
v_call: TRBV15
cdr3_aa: CATSRVMNTEAFF
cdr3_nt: TGTGCCACCAGCAGGGTAATGAACACTGAAGCTTTCTTT

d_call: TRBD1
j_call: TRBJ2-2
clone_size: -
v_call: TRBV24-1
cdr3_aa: CATSGTGDKTGELFF
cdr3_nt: TGTGCCACCTCCGGGACAGGGGATAAAACCGGGGAGCTGTTTTTT

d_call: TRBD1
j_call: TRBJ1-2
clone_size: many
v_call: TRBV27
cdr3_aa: CASSLVGQGALGYTF
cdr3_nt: TGTGCCAGCAGTTTAGTGGGACAGGGGGCGCTAGGCTACACCTTC

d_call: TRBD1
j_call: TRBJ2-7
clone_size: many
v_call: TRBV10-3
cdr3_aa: CAISESQGAYEQYF
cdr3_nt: TGTGCCATCAGTGAGTCACAGGGGGCGTACGAGCAGTACTTC

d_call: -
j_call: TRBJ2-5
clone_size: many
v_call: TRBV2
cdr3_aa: CASRGDEVMETQYF
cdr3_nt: TGTGCCAGCAGGGGGGACGAGGTCATGGAGACCCAGTACTTC

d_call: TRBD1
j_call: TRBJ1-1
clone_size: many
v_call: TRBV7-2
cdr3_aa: CASSLLSTGGGAFF
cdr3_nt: TGTGCCAGCAGCCTTTTATCGACAGGGGGCGGAGCTTTCTTT

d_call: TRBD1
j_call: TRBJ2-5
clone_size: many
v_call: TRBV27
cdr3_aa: CASSFRQGQETQYF
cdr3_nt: TGTGCCAGCAGTTTCAGACAGGGCCAAGAGACCCAGTACTTC